This T cell receptor beta chain was retrieved from a study of OX40 agonist ivuxolimab in advanced cancers. Study-wide context: At doses from 0.01 to 10 mg/kg, patients were given intravenous ivuxolimab every 2 weeks.

V shed 5 bases, J shed 6 bases, and the junction held 8 bases outside the gene matches. Germline V gene data show CDR1 as MNHNS and CDR2 as SASEGT. This CDR3 region has 14 residues. Assay used: immunoSEQ multiplex PCR; TCRdb lists only in-frame clones, some missing. The sample records over 65,000 clones, approximately 90% being singletons. The TCR originated in an adult with an advanced solid tumor such as melanoma, head and neck, liver or kidney cancer. The starting material was CD4+ or CD8+ T cells sorted from blood, obtained in a trial of the OX40 agonist ivuxolimab. The V and J genes are TRBV6-1 and TRBJ2-3; TRBD1 matches 7 bases. The CDR3 region is CASSRLGGMDTQYF. In DNA form, the CDR3 reads TGTGCCAGCAGTAGGCTAGGGGGCATGGATACGCAGTATTTT.